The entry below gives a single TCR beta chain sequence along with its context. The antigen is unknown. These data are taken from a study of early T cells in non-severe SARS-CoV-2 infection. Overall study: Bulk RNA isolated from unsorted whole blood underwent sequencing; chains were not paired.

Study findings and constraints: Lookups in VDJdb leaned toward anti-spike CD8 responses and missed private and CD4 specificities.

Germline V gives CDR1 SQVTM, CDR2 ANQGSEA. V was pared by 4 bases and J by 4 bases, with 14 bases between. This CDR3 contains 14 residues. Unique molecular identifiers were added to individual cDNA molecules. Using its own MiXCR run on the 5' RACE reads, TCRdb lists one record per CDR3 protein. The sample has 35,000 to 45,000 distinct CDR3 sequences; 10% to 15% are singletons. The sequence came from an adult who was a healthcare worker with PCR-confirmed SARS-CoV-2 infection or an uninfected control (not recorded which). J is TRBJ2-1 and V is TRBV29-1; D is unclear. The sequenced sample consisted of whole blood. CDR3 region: CSVVVPASYNEQFF. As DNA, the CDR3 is TGCAGCGTTGTGGTCCCCGCCTCATACAATGAGCAGTTCTTC.